The next 13 T cell receptor beta chains were all read from a single sample in a study of shared clonotypes between healthy human individuals. TCRdb's table, derived via immunoSEQ multiplex PCR, lists solely in-frame clones and lacks some. The sample has a few hundred thousand clones, under 80% seen once. Input material: memory CD4+ T cells sorted from blood. Subset here: CD45RA-negative fraction. Every receptor here comes from a man younger than 40 in good health.

The rearrangement joins TRBV11-2 to TRBJ2-7, with 10 positions matching TRBD1. CDR1 is SGHAT, CDR2 FQNNGV, per germline. J was trimmed by 1 base and V by 5 bases; bases with no gene match: 8. The length of the CDR3 is 16 residues. CDR3 nucleotides: TGTGCCAGCAGCACTACGGACAGGGGGAAGTCCTACGAGCAGTACTTC. It encodes CASSTTDRGKSYEQYF.

This clone showed up just a few times. This chain uses TRBV30 with TRBJ1-2; D not resolved. This CDR3 comprises 13 residues. The germline CDR1 and CDR2 sequences are GTSNPN and SVGIG (reference sequence). The V end was cut by 3 bases, the J end by 8 bases, with 16 bases between. CDR3: CAWSDDRVGGYTF. In DNA form, the CDR3 reads TGTGCCTGGAGCGACGATAGGGTGGGAGGCTACACCTTC.

This clone was counted a single time. This chain links TRBV4-1 with TRBJ2-2, with 9 bases fitting TRBD1. Trimming cost V 1 base and J 6 bases; bases outside gene matches: 6. Germline CDR1 MGHRA, CDR2 YSYEKL. The CDR3 runs 16 residues. The CDR3 nucleotides read TGCGCCAGCAGCCAAGCCTCGGGACAGGGCGCCGGGGAGCTGTTTTTT. This translates into CASSQASGQGAGELFF.

The V call is TRBV14, the J call TRBJ1-2; unclear D gene. The germline V gene has CDR1 SGHDN and CDR2 FVKESK. There are 13 residues in the CDR3. The V end lost 5 bases, the J end lost 2 bases, and 9 bases lay between the germline ends. CDR3 DNA sequence: TGTGCCAGCAGCTTCCGGGCAAACTATGGCTACACCTTC. It yields the protein CASSFRANYGYTF.

The chain combines TRBV5-1 with TRBJ2-3; TRBD1 matches 8 bases. Germline V gene data show CDR1 as SGHRS and CDR2 as YFSETQ. Trimming cost V 5 bases and J 2 bases; bases outside gene matches: 10. This CDR3 has 16 amino acids. The CDR3 sequence: CASSKPGTGSTDTQYF. The CDR3 DNA follows: TGCGCCAGCAGTAAACCGGGGACAGGCTCCACAGATACGCAGTATTTT.

This clone came up once. This chain links TRBV5-1 with TRBJ2-5; 8 nucleotides line up with TRBD1. V dropped 0 bases and J dropped 2; count of bases not matched to a gene: 6. The CDR3 runs to 16 residues. Germline lookup yields CDR1 SGHRS and CDR2 YFSETQ. In nucleotides, the CDR3 is TGCGCCAGCAGCTTGGGGGGACAGGCCTCACAAGAGACCCAGTACTTC. Residues: CASSLGGQASQETQYF.

This clone was observed once. The chain carries TRBV28 and TRBJ1-2, with unresolved D. V was trimmed by 3 bases and J by 4 bases, leaving 18 bases between them. Germline V gene sequence: CDR1 MDHEN, CDR2 SYDVKM. The CDR3 runs 16 residues. CDR3 nucleotides: TGTGCCAGCAGTTTTTACAGTCAGGCGGGAGGCTATGGCTACACCTTC. Its protein product is CASSFYSQAGGYGYTF.

This chain connects TRBV4-1 to TRBJ2-7, with D unresolved. V gave up 1 base and J gave up 0 bases, with 10 bases separating them. The CDR3 runs 15 residues. Looked up from germline, CDR1 is MGHRA and CDR2 is YSYEKL. The CDR3 loop is CASSQVGPLSYEQYF. Here the CDR3 DNA reads TGCGCCAGCAGCCAAGTTGGACCGCTCTCCTACGAGCAGTACTTC.

The chain employs TRBV18 and TRBJ2-1; D might be TRBD1 or TRBD2, each matching 5 bases. CDR1 is KGHSH, CDR2 LQKENI, per germline. Trimming pared 2 bases from V and 9 bases from J, leaving 14 bases between. The CDR3 has 14 amino acids. CDR3: CASSPKTGGAEQFF. CDR3 DNA sequence: TGTGCCAGCTCACCAAAGACTGGGGGAGCTGAGCAGTTCTTC.

V is TRBV28 and J is TRBJ1-5; D might be TRBD1 (6 bases). Germline-derived CDR1 and CDR2 are MDHEN and SYDVKM. Trimming took 7 bases from V and 1 from J, leaving 17 bases between them. The CDR3 loop spans 16 amino acids. CDR3 residues: CASNEQGGGSNQPQHF. Written as DNA, the CDR3 is TGTGCCAGCAACGAACAGGGCGGGGGAAGCAATCAGCCCCAGCATTTT.

The V call is TRBV15, the J call TRBJ2-1; 12 bases align to TRBD2. Unmatched junction bases numbered 4, after V lost 2 bases and J lost 5 bases. CDR1 and CDR2 from the germline V gene are LNHNV and YYDKDF (reference sequence). The CDR3 extends over 16 amino acids. CDR3 sequence (DNA): TGTGCCACCAGCAGATGGACTAGCGGGAAAAACAATGAGCAGTTCTTC. Its protein product is CATSRWTSGKNNEQFF.

The chain employs TRBV28 and TRBJ1-4, with TRBD1 matching over 7 bases. The V gene's germline CDR1 is MDHEN and CDR2 SYDVKM. Germline trimming cut 4 bases from V and 6 bases from J; bases unmatched to any gene: 14. The CDR3 covers 17 residues. CDR3 region: CASSSLHLTGVDEKLFF. CDR3 bases: TGTGCCAGCAGTTCACTTCACTTAACAGGGGTGGATGAAAAACTGTTTTTT.

This chain joins TRBV4-3 and TRBJ2-1; tentatively, D is TRBD1 or TRBD2 (6 bases each). The CDR3 consists of 13 residues. Germline assignment: CDR1 LGHNA and CDR2 YSLEER. The V and J ends lost 0 bases and 12 bases respectively, with 12 bases between them. The CDR3 coding sequence is TGCGCCAGCAGCCAAGATCCCAGGGGAGGGCAGTTCTTC. Protein: CASSQDPRGGQFF.